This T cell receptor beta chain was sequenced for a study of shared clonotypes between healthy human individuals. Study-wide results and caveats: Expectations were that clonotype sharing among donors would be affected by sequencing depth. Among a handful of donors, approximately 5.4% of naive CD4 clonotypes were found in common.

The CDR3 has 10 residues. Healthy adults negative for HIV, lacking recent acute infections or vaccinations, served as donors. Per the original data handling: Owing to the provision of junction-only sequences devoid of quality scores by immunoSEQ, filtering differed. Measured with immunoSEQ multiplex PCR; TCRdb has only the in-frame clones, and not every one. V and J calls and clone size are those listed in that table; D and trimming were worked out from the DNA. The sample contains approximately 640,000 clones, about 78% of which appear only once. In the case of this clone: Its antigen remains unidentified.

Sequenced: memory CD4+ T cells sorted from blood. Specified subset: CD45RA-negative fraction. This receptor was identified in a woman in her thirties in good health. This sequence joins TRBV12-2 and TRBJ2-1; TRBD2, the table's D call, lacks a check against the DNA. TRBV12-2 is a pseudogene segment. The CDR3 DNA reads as TGTGCCGGTGATTACAATGAGCAGTTCTTC. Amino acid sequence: CAGDYNEQFF.